This TCR beta chain appears in the sequencing data of a study of blood T cell repertoires in COVID-19. At the level of the study: Sources were T cells, B-cell-depleted T cells, or PBMCs; the material itself was cDNA or gDNA.

Trimming removed 0 bases from V and 7 bases from J, with 16 bases in between. CDR3 length: 15 amino acids. Germline V gene data show CDR1 as SGHRS and CDR2 as YFSETQ. This clone was found a few times. This table comes from immunoSEQ multiplex PCR, and its TCRdb copy is limited to in-frame clones, with some not included. Of about 240,000 clones in the sample, 83% are singletons; the top ten hold about 3.6%. Individuals aged about 18 to 90 years were recruited from 24 US areas. Clinical history as reported by participants underpinned cohort assignment. Exposed volunteers were people who met a COVID-19 case within 2 weeks before study entry.

The source is a woman aged 40 to 49 who had been exposed to COVID-19. This chain links TRBV5-1 with TRBJ1-2; D uncertain. Specimen: PBMCs or T cells enriched from blood (not recorded which). The CDR3 is CASSLVPWLIRGYTF. For the CDR3, the DNA is TGCGCCAGCAGCTTGGTTCCTTGGCTGATCCGTGGCTACACCTTC.